Listed below are T cell receptor beta chains from one sample, sequenced in a study of Graves' ophthalmopathy and Graves' hyperthyroidism. TCRdb processed the multiplex PCR reads anew with MiXCR; each CDR3 protein has one entry. The table records approximately 1.2 million distinct CDR3 sequences, 35% to 40% of them present only once. The sample was peripheral blood or thyroid tissue (not recorded which). These receptors all come from an adult man with Graves' hyperthyroidism. Both conserved end residues are part of each CDR3. The D gene is left open where the match is weak. The size entry is marked missing in some rows and otherwise reads once, few, many or a size class.

abundance: -; v_gene: TRBV27; d_gene: TRBD1; j_gene: TRBJ1-2; CDR3aa: CASRDRDHYGYTF; CDR3nt: TGTGCCAGCCGGGACAGGGATCACTATGGCTACACCTTC
abundance: -; v_gene: TRBV7-8; d_gene: -; j_gene: TRBJ1-1; CDR3aa: CASSLGTDGMGTEAFF; CDR3nt: TGTGCCAGCAGCCTAGGGACCGACGGAATGGGCACTGAAGCTTTCTTT
abundance: -; v_gene: TRBV12-3/TRBV12-4; d_gene: TRBD1; j_gene: TRBJ2-7; CDR3aa: CASSRGQGAYVYEQYF; CDR3nt: TGTGCCAGCAGTAGGGGACAGGGGGCTTATGTATACGAGCAGTACTTC
abundance: -; v_gene: TRBV4-3; d_gene: -; j_gene: TRBJ1-5; CDR3aa: CASSPDRQVWPLHF; CDR3nt: TGCGCCAGCAGCCCCGACAGACAGGTCTGGCCCCTGCATTTT
abundance: few; v_gene: TRBV11-2; d_gene: TRBD1; j_gene: TRBJ1-4; CDR3aa: CASSLLPGTGPNLFF; CDR3nt: TGTGCCAGCAGCTTACTGCCGGGGACAGGCCCAAATTTGTTTTTT
abundance: -; v_gene: TRBV6-5; d_gene: -; j_gene: TRBJ1-4; CDR3aa: CASSEGQSNEKLFF; CDR3nt: TGTGCCAGCAGTGAAGGACAGTCTAATGAAAAACTGTTTTTT
abundance: -; v_gene: TRBV2; d_gene: TRBD1; j_gene: TRBJ1-1; CDR3aa: CARVVRGQSNTEAFF; CDR3nt: TGTGCCAGAGTGGTGCGGGGACAGTCGAACACTGAAGCTTTCTTT
abundance: -; v_gene: TRBV29-1; d_gene: TRBD2; j_gene: TRBJ2-7; CDR3aa: CSVRTSGSFEQYF; CDR3nt: TGCAGCGTGCGGACTAGCGGGAGTTTCGAGCAGTACTTC
abundance: many; v_gene: TRBV29-1; d_gene: -; j_gene: TRBJ1-1; CDR3aa: CSVRGSGGRNTEAFF; CDR3nt: TGCAGCGTTCGGGGATCCGGGGGCAGGAACACTGAAGCTTTCTTT
abundance: few; v_gene: TRBV27; d_gene: -; j_gene: TRBJ1-2; CDR3aa: CASSFRKGGSYGYTF; CDR3nt: TGTGCCAGCAGTTTTCGGAAGGGAGGGAGCTATGGCTACACCTTC
abundance: many; v_gene: TRBV7-8; d_gene: -; j_gene: TRBJ1-4; CDR3aa: CASSLVTDEKLFF; CDR3nt: TGTGCCAGCAGCTTAGTGACAGATGAAAAACTGTTTTTT
abundance: -; v_gene: TRBV7-2; d_gene: -; j_gene: TRBJ2-5; CDR3aa: CASSFSRLGGDETQYF; CDR3nt: TGTGCCAGCAGCTTCTCCCGGTTGGGTGGGGACGAGACCCAGTACTTC
abundance: many; v_gene: TRBV20-1; d_gene: -; j_gene: TRBJ1-1; CDR3aa: CKGAGQWNTEAFF; CDR3nt: TGCAAAGGAGCGGGGCAGTGGAACACTGAAGCTTTCTTT
abundance: -; v_gene: TRBV3-1; d_gene: -; j_gene: TRBJ1-5; CDR3aa: CASSQDHGGAQPQHF; CDR3nt: TGTGCCAGCAGCCAAGATCACGGAGGGGCTCAGCCCCAGCATTTT
abundance: few; v_gene: TRBV28; d_gene: TRBD2; j_gene: TRBJ2-7; CDR3aa: CASSGSGSGYEQYF; CDR3nt: TGTGCCAGCAGTGGAAGCGGGAGTGGCTACGAGCAGTACTTC
abundance: -; v_gene: TRBV5-1; d_gene: -; j_gene: TRBJ1-4; CDR3aa: CASSWTVTNEKLFF; CDR3nt: TGCGCCAGCAGCTGGACAGTAACTAATGAAAAACTGTTTTTT
abundance: few; v_gene: TRBV6-5; d_gene: TRBD2; j_gene: TRBJ2-7; CDR3aa: CASSRDPSGSYEQYF; CDR3nt: TGTGCCAGCAGTCGAGACCCTAGCGGGAGCTACGAGCAGTACTTC
abundance: -; v_gene: TRBV9; d_gene: TRBD1; j_gene: TRBJ1-2; CDR3aa: CASSPGTGWNLVESGYTF; CDR3nt: TGTGCCAGCAGCCCCGGGACAGGGTGGAATCTGGTGGAATCTGGCTACACCTTC
abundance: -; v_gene: TRBV29-1; d_gene: TRBD1; j_gene: TRBJ1-1; CDR3aa: CSVDTGVMNTEAFF; CDR3nt: TGCAGCGTCGATACAGGGGTCATGAACACTGAAGCTTTCTTT
abundance: many; v_gene: TRBV19; d_gene: -; j_gene: TRBJ1-2; CDR3aa: CASREGTDYGYTF; CDR3nt: TGTGCCAGTAGGGAAGGGACCGACTATGGCTACACCTTC
abundance: -; v_gene: TRBV28; d_gene: -; j_gene: TRBJ1-2; CDR3aa: CASSLPPDSYGYTF; CDR3nt: TGTGCCAGCAGTTTACCCCCCGACAGTTATGGCTACACCTTC
abundance: -; v_gene: TRBV28; d_gene: TRBD1; j_gene: TRBJ1-5; CDR3aa: CASIGGGETRPQHF; CDR3nt: TGTGCCAGCATCGGAGGGGGCGAGACACGGCCCCAGCATTTT
abundance: many; v_gene: TRBV7-3; d_gene: -; j_gene: TRBJ2-6; CDR3aa: CASSSGNSGANVLTF; CDR3nt: TGTGCCAGCAGCTCCGGGAACTCTGGGGCCAACGTCCTGACTTTC
abundance: -; v_gene: TRBV7-2; d_gene: -; j_gene: TRBJ2-2; CDR3aa: CASSLARDGELFF; CDR3nt: TGTGCCAGCAGCTTAGCCCGGGACGGGGAGCTGTTTTTT
abundance: many; v_gene: TRBV7-6; d_gene: -; j_gene: TRBJ2-5; CDR3aa: CASSPIRQGETQYF; CDR3nt: TGTGCCAGCAGCCCGATCCGGCAAGGGGAGACCCAGTACTTC
abundance: -; v_gene: TRBV12-3/TRBV12-4; d_gene: TRBD1; j_gene: TRBJ2-6; CDR3aa: CASSPTGQGAVGGANVLTF; CDR3nt: TGTGCCAGCAGTCCAACCGGACAGGGGGCTGTGGGCGGGGCCAACGTCCTGACTTTC
abundance: few; v_gene: TRBV18; d_gene: TRBD1; j_gene: TRBJ1-1; CDR3aa: CASSPLKGADVTEAFF; CDR3nt: TGTGCCAGCTCACCACTGAAGGGGGCCGATGTCACTGAAGCTTTCTTT
abundance: many; v_gene: TRBV7-2; d_gene: -; j_gene: TRBJ2-7; CDR3aa: CASSLTFWGPSDEQYF; CDR3nt: TGTGCCAGCAGCTTAACGTTCTGGGGCCCCTCGGACGAGCAGTACTTC
abundance: many; v_gene: TRBV20-1; d_gene: -; j_gene: TRBJ1-3; CDR3aa: CSARENTGNTIYF; CDR3nt: TGCAGTGCTAGAGAAAACACGGGAAACACCATATATTTT
abundance: -; v_gene: TRBV7-9; d_gene: -; j_gene: TRBJ1-1; CDR3aa: CASSQPEGGGAFF; CDR3nt: TGTGCCAGCAGCCAACCAGAGGGCGGCGGAGCTTTCTTT
abundance: many; v_gene: TRBV19; d_gene: -; j_gene: TRBJ2-7; CDR3aa: CASSIRDLYYEQYF; CDR3nt: TGTGCCAGTAGTATACGGGACTTATACTACGAGCAGTACTTC
abundance: many; v_gene: TRBV20-1; d_gene: -; j_gene: TRBJ1-5; CDR3aa: CSARTRGSNQPQHF; CDR3nt: TGCAGTGCTAGAACTCGGGGGTCCAATCAGCCCCAGCATTTT
abundance: -; v_gene: TRBV29-1; d_gene: -; j_gene: TRBJ1-6; CDR3aa: CSASLPGPMLNSPLHF; CDR3nt: TGCAGTGCTAGTCTCCCCGGGCCCATGCTTAATTCACCCCTCCACTTT
abundance: many; v_gene: TRBV7-9; d_gene: TRBD2; j_gene: TRBJ2-5; CDR3aa: CASSSISGRVQETQYF; CDR3nt: TGTGCCAGCAGTTCCATTAGCGGGAGGGTCCAAGAGACCCAGTACTTC
abundance: -; v_gene: TRBV20-1; d_gene: -; j_gene: TRBJ1-5; CDR3aa: CSARPQGGDQPQHF; CDR3nt: TGCAGTGCTCGACCCCAGGGAGGCGATCAGCCCCAGCATTTT
abundance: few; v_gene: TRBV19; d_gene: TRBD1; j_gene: TRBJ1-6; CDR3aa: CASSSSGQRIYF; CDR3nt: TGTGCCAGTAGTTCATCGGGACAGAGAATATACTTT
abundance: -; v_gene: TRBV25-1; d_gene: TRBD1; j_gene: TRBJ2-5; CDR3aa: CASGGTSGGTGETQYF; CDR3nt: TGTGCCAGCGGAGGCACCAGCGGAGGGACAGGAGAGACCCAGTACTTC
abundance: -; v_gene: TRBV7-6; d_gene: -; j_gene: TRBJ1-5; CDR3aa: CASSFVPLGANVLTFGAGNQPQHF; CDR3nt: -
abundance: -; v_gene: TRBV24-1; d_gene: TRBD1; j_gene: TRBJ1-5; CDR3aa: CATSAVGQGSNQPQHF; CDR3nt: TGTGCCACCAGCGCCGTTGGACAGGGTAGCAATCAGCCCCAGCATTTT
abundance: few; v_gene: TRBV28; d_gene: -; j_gene: TRBJ1-2; CDR3aa: CASSLDAGLNYGYTF; CDR3nt: TGTGCCAGCAGTTTAGATGCGGGGCTGAACTATGGCTACACCTTC